This T cell receptor (beta chain) comes out of a study of blood T cell repertoires in COVID-19 (dated by TCRdb to between 2020 and 2021). Some background on the complete study: The collaborator samples originated in the United States, Italy and Spain and spanned the acute and convalescent phases of COVID-19. The material from the prospective study consisted of cDNA or gDNA derived from T cells, B-cell-depleted T cells, or PBMCs. The dataset comprised deeply sampled blood TCRbeta repertoires from subjects exposed to, actively infected with, or recovered from COVID-19. A freely available public database, intended as a resource for researchers studying the immune response to SARS-CoV-2, is where the repertoires were released. Nearly every sample came with metadata listing a de-identified subject ID, COVID-19 status, age in years and sex. Where available, HLA class I and class II types were taken from metadata supplied by the sample provider and were not determined by assay-based typing. The samples were drawn from the first 160 participants of the ongoing ImmuneRACE study and from some 1,300 subjects provided by 6 global collaborators. General findings and caveats noted by the study authors: The quantity of clinical and demographic metadata differed by source and by participant and was supplied without curation.

TCRbeta CDR3 regions were amplified from genomic DNA using the immunoSEQ Assay, a bias-controlled multiplex PCR. The authors' analysis ran thus. The number of nucleated cells in each sample was estimated from the amplification of reference gene primers within the assay. To quantify the absolute abundance of each unique TCRbeta CDR3 rearrangement, sequence reads were collapsed and filtered. Productive Simpson clonality was computed per sample as the square root of Simpson's diversity index over productive rearrangements. TCRdb provides this immuneACCESS table in a form limited to in-frame rearrangements. Some clones are lacking; in checked studies, under half of them reflect an unresolved V gene, and why the rest are absent is not known. V, J and clone size reflect that table, while D and trimming were determined from the DNA. The sample contains 200,000 or so clones, around 82% of them found a single time. Together, the top ten hold roughly 5% of the sample.

In the prospective study, participants were 18 to 89 years old, resided in fewer than 25 geographic areas of the United States, and were enrolled through a virtual design. Cohort assignment in the prospective study relied on participant-reported clinical history from a screening survey and a study questionnaire. A participant counted as exposed if, within 2 weeks of entering the study, that participant had been in contact with someone who had a PCR-confirmed or clinician-diagnosed COVID-19 case. In the prospective study, whole blood, serum and a nasopharyngeal or oropharyngeal swab were collected from each participant by mobile phlebotomists. Prospective study participants could optionally give additional blood draws and questionnaires over a roughly 2-month period. Blood samples from the prospective study were shipped frozen or at room temperature prior to DNA extraction. V is shortened by 2 bases, J by 1 base, and the region joining them spans 11 bases. The germline V gene encodes CDR1 SGDLS and CDR2 YYNGEE. The CDR3, cysteine through phenylalanine, is 15 amino acids long. Of the read, only the CDR3 DNA is kept; its 45 bases are in frame from base 1.

Worth noting for this clone: Its specific antigen is unknown. It has no much larger one-base neighbor in the sample; base qualities were not kept.

This clonotype originated in a woman in her forties or fifties who had been exposed to COVID-19. The rearranged chain carries TRBV9 and TRBJ2-3; the best D guess is TRBD2, with 6 bases matching. The source material was PBMCs or T cells enriched from blood (not recorded which). The CDR3 has the sequence CASSVLGGGTDTQYF. The nucleotide sequence reads as follows: TGTGCCAGCAGCGTCTTGGGGGGAGGCACAGATACGCAGTATTTT.